The clone carrying this T cell receptor (beta chain) was picked up many times. Its target is unknown. The data derive from a study of regulatory T cells in long-lasting Graves disease. The time point is: newly diagnosed GD, antithyroid drugs for less than 3 months. From PBMCs, RNA was extracted and then used to make the TCR library. Investigators prepared the TCR beta libraries by applying iRepertoire HTBI primers and Arm-PCR of CDR3 regions. TCRdb ran MiXCR on the multiplex PCR reads and lists one entry per CDR3 protein. Counted here are a few hundred thousand distinct CDR3 sequences, 14% occurring once; the ten biggest clones make up over 15%. This CDR3 has 13 residues. V was trimmed by 9 bases and J by 8 bases, leaving 20 bases between them. Findings of the study overall: Comparison showed that persistent patients shared more public clonotypes (under 3,000) than new patients (about 970).

The sample was also linked to a second study, of T cells in Graves' hyperthyroidism and ophthalmopathy. That source adds: The hyperthyroidism was newly diagnosed and had lasted under 2 months; the patients were aged 18 to 65. When the TCR CDR3 underwent first-round RT-PCR, the HTBI primer set was used.

The sequencing here drew on peripheral blood mononuclear cells (PBMCs), taken at new diagnosis, from a patient treated with antithyroid drugs. The chain recombines TRBV12-3 or TRBV12-4 with TRBJ2-7, with a tentative D call TRBD2 (5 bases). This clonotype was obtained from a woman aged 45-59 years with Graves disease. The CDR3 protein is CASAGGSRGQQYF. The CDR3 DNA follows: TGTGCCAGTGCCGGTGGGAGTCGAGGTCAGCAGTACTTC.